Listed below are T cell receptor beta chains from one sample, sequenced in a study of CD8+CD57+ T cells in acquired aplastic anemia. TCRdb reprocessed the reads via MiXCR and lists one record per CDR3 protein. The sample consists of fewer than 300,000 distinct CDR3 sequences, about 80% of them appearing once. The sequenced material came from sorted CD4+, CD8+, or CD8+CD57+ T cells (not recorded which) from PBMCs. These receptors came from a human donor with aplastic anemia. The CDR3 runs from the conserved cysteine through the conserved F or W. The D gene is left open where the match is weak. Clone size, where shown, is once, few, many, or a class for clones that have expanded.

V	size	D	J	CDR3	DNA
TRBV9	.	TRBD2	TRBJ2-5	CASSEEGGTGETQYF	TGTGCCAGCAGCGAGGAGGGAGGGACCGGGGAGACCCAGTACTTC
TRBV4-1	.	.	TRBJ2-1	CASSQWGEREQFF	TGCGCCAGCAGCCAATGGGGAGAGCGGGAGCAGTTCTTC
TRBV19	.	.	TRBJ2-3	CASGDRDAGEQYF	TGTGCCAGTGGGGACCGGGACGCAGGTGAGCAGTATTTT
TRBV5-6	.	.	TRBJ2-1	CASSLRGRAYNEQFF	TGTGCCAGCAGCCTACGGGGCAGAGCCTACAATGAGCAGTTCTTC
TRBV20-1	.	TRBD1	TRBJ1-2	CSVEVGKTGHGYTF	TGCAGTGTTGAAGTCGGTAAGACAGGGCATGGCTACACCTTC
TRBV2	.	.	TRBJ1-5	CASRRISNQPQHF	TGTGCCAGCCGTCGAATTAGCAATCAGCCCCAGCATTTT
TRBV7-9	.	.	TRBJ1-2	CAGQGTREAQYFGTF	.
TRBV9	.	.	TRBJ1-2	CASSVPQKTVSYGYTF	TGTGCCAGCAGCGTACCTCAGAAGACAGTCAGCTATGGCTACACCTTC
TRBV4-1	.	.	TRBJ2-3	CASSQRGTDTQYF	TGCGCCAGCAGCCAAAGGGGCACAGATACGCAGTATTTT
TRBV5-6	.	.	TRBJ2-3	CASSPADYDKQYF	TGTGCCAGCAGCCCCGCAGATTACGACAAGCAGTATTTT
TRBV13	many	.	TRBJ2-5	CASSGRLELQETQYF	TGTGCCAGCAGCGGACGACTAGAGTTACAAGAGACCCAGTACTTC
TRBV6-1	.	TRBD1	TRBJ1-2	CASKFTGGSYGYTF	TGTGCCAGCAAGTTCACAGGGGGCAGCTATGGCTACACCTTC
TRBV10-3	.	.	TRBJ1-1	CAISDREKAFF	TGTGCCATCAGTGACCGGGAAAAAGCTTTCTTT
TRBV15	.	TRBD2	TRBJ2-7	CATRLTSGGEQYF	TGTGCCACCCGCCTGACTAGCGGGGGCGAGCAGTACTTC
TRBV15	few	TRBD1	TRBJ1-3	CATCIDGTGGNTIYF	TGTGCCACCTGCATCGACGGGACAGGGGGAAACACCATATATTTT
TRBV7-9	.	.	TRBJ1-2	CASSFTSAMSSAYTF	TGTGCCAGCAGCTTTACTAGCGCAATGAGCAGTGCTTACACCTTC
TRBV20-1	.	TRBD1	TRBJ1-1	CSAREGTGNTEAFF	TGCAGTGCTAGAGAAGGGACAGGGAACACTGAAGCTTTCTTT
TRBV19	.	.	TRBJ2-1	CASSPAGGAYNEQFF	TGTGCCAGTAGCCCAGCAGGCGGAGCCTACAATGAGCAGTTCTTC
TRBV7-2	few	.	TRBJ2-1	CASSLVGPGEQFF	TGTGCCAGCAGCTTAGTAGGGCCCGGTGAGCAGTTCTTC